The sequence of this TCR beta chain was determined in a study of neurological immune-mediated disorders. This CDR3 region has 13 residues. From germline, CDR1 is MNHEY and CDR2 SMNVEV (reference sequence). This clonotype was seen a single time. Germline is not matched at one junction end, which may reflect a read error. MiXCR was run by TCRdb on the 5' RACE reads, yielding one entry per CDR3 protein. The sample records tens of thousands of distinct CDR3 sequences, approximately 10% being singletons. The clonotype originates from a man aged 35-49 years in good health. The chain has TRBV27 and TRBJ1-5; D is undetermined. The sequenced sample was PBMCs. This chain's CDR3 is CVSSLSSNQPQHF. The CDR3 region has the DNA TGTGTCAGCAGTTTGAGTAGCAATCAGCCCCAGCATTTT.